One sample yielded the 29 T cell receptor beta chains listed below, sequenced in a study of CD8 T cells in ankylosing spondylitis. TCRdb redid the calling of the 5' RACE reads with MiXCR, one entry per CDR3 protein. The sample has about 200,000 distinct CDR3 sequences; 9.5% to 15% are singletons. Material for sequencing was blood, either unsorted or a sorted T cell fraction (not recorded which). The receptor source for this set is a male donor with ankylosing spondylitis or in good health (not recorded which).

At least ten counts were recorded for this clonotype. The rearrangement links TRBV4-1 to TRBJ2-1, with TRBD1 identical over 7 bases. The CDR3 contains 16 residues. Germline V gene lookup returns CDR1 MGHRA and CDR2 YSYEKL. Unmatched junction bases numbered 6, after V lost 4 bases and J lost 0 bases. In nucleotides, the CDR3 is TGCGCCAGCAGCCGACCACAGGGGAGCTCCTACAATGAGCAGTTCTTC. Residues: CASSRPQGSSYNEQFF.

This clonotype was observed a handful of times. The chain employs TRBV7-9 and TRBJ2-3; 9 bases are a match to TRBD2. CDR1 is SEHNR and CDR2 is FQNEAQ in the germline V gene (reference sequence). The length of the CDR3 is 13 residues. CDR3: CAYSGGNTDTQYF. CDR3 coding DNA: TGTGCGTATAGCGGGGGAAACACAGATACGCAGTATTTT.

The V call is TRBV25-1, the J call TRBJ1-2, with D possibly TRBD1 on 6 matching bases. Trimming took 4 bases from V and 6 from J, leaving 15 bases between them. The CDR3 runs to 14 residues. Germline lookup yields CDR1 MGHDK and CDR2 SYGVNS. DNA for the CDR3: TGTGCCAGCAGTGTTGGGACATTGGGAAATGGCTACACCTTC. Amino acid sequence: CASSVGTLGNGYTF.

The chain combines TRBV11-2 with TRBJ2-2; no definite D call. Germline V gene sequence: CDR1 SGHAT, CDR2 FQNNGV. Trimming took off 1 base at V and 6 bases at J, with 6 bases between the two ends. The CDR3 has 13 amino acids. The CDR3 protein is CASSLGRPGELFF. The CDR3, as DNA: TGTGCCAGCAGCTTAGGTCGCCCCGGGGAGCTGTTTTTT.

This clonotype was recorded at least ten times. The CDR3: CASSLGTPNYGYTF. CDR3 DNA sequence: TGTGCCAGCAGTTTAGGGACACCTAACTATGGCTACACCTTC. The chain is built from TRBV27 and TRBJ1-2, with a weak D call TRBD1 (6 bases). CDR1 MNHEY and CDR2 SMNVEV come from the germline V gene (reference sequence). The CDR3 spans 14 residues. Trimming removed 2 bases at V and 0 bases at J, with 7 bases between.

This sequence joins TRBV19 and TRBJ2-1, with TRBD2 matching over 7 bases. V shed 4 bases, J shed 3 bases, and the junction held 3 bases outside the gene matches. This CDR3 has 14 residues. Germline V gives CDR1 LNHDA, CDR2 SQIVND (reference sequence). The CDR3 DNA sequence: TGTGCCAGTAGTACCCTAGCGGACTACAATGAGCAGTTCTTC. Amino acid sequence: CASSTLADYNEQFF.

This clonotype was seen only a few times. The rearrangement joins TRBV6-2 or TRBV6-3 to TRBJ2-1; D possibly uses TRBD1 or TRBD2 (6 bases each). The CDR3 is 17 amino acids. V lost 6 bases and J 0 bases, leaving 18 bases between the germline ends. Germline V gene data show CDR1 as MNHEY and CDR2 as SVGEGT. The CDR3 DNA reads TGTGCCAGCAGCCCGGTAGGGGGGCGGATCTCCTACAATGAGCAGTTCTTC. It codes for CASSPVGGRISYNEQFF.

This clonotype appeared a few times. The chain is built from TRBV11-1 and TRBJ2-3; 15 positions match TRBD2. The CDR3 spans 20 residues. Looked up from germline, CDR1 is SGHAT and CDR2 is FQDESV (reference sequence). After removal of 4 bases from V and 0 bases from J, the junction contained 11 bases not matched to a gene. As DNA, the CDR3 is TGTGCCAGCAGCTCCCCGGGACTAGCGGGGGGCCGTACTAGCACAGATACGCAGTATTTT. Residues: CASSSPGLAGGRTSTDTQYF.

This clonotype was seen a handful of times. V usage is TRBV4-2 and J usage is TRBJ2-1; D may match TRBD1 or TRBD2 (5 bases each). With 0 bases removed from V and 10 bases from J, the gap between germline ends came to 19 bases. CDR3 length equals 16 residues. Germline-derived CDR1 and CDR2 are LGHNA and YNFKEQ. The CDR3 nucleotides are TGTGCCAGCAGCCAAGAGTGGGACGGGGAGTACAGAGAGCAGTTCTTC. It is translated as CASSQEWDGEYREQFF.

The chain carries TRBV5-1 and TRBJ2-7; 8 nucleotides agree with TRBD1. This CDR3 region has 12 residues. J was trimmed by 3 bases and V by 7 bases; bases with no gene match: 3. Per the germline V gene, CDR1 is SGHRS and CDR2 is YFSETQ. The CDR3 DNA is TGCGCCAGCCATACAGGGGGCTACGAGCAGTACTTC. Translating it yields CASHTGGYEQYF.

The CDR3, as DNA: TGTGCCAGTAGTAGGGCCCAAGGGTCCTACAATGAGCAGTTCTTC. This codes for CASSRAQGSYNEQFF. This sequence joins TRBV19 and TRBJ2-1; no reliable D call. The CDR3 sequence is 15 residues long. The germline V and J ends were trimmed by 4 bases and 1 base, with 11 bases remaining between them. Germline loops: CDR1 LNHDA, CDR2 SQIVND (reference sequence).

This chain uses TRBV4-1 with TRBJ1-1; 8 bases map to TRBD1. This CDR3 region has 15 residues. CDR1 is MGHRA and CDR2 is YSYEKL in the germline V gene. J gave up 4 bases and V 0 bases, and 4 bases lay outside the gene matches. The DNA for the CDR3 is TGCGCCAGCAGCCAAGATAAAGACAGGGGCACTGAAGCTTTCTTT. This translates into CASSQDKDRGTEAFF.

The rearrangement joins TRBV15 to TRBJ1-2, with D uncertain. V gave up 0 bases and J gave up 5 bases, with 13 bases separating them. The CDR3 has 15 amino acids. The V gene's germline CDR1 is LNHNV and CDR2 YYDKDF (reference sequence). The CDR3 sequence: CATSRDHFSGYGYTF. The CDR3 region has the DNA TGTGCCACCAGCAGAGATCATTTTTCGGGATATGGCTACACCTTC.

Only a few counts were recorded for this clonotype. V is TRBV12-3 or TRBV12-4 and J is TRBJ2-7, with a weak D call TRBD2 (6 bases). Deletions cut 3 bases from V and 2 bases from J, with 14 bases between. The CDR3 extends over 15 amino acids. CDR3 loop: CASSFATGLTYEQYF. The CDR3 nucleotides read TGTGCCAGCAGTTTCGCAACGGGACTGACCTACGAGCAGTACTTC.

The sample holds a few counts of this clonotype. This chain connects TRBV5-1 to TRBJ2-3; the match to TRBD2 covers 13 bases. This CDR3 is 19 amino acids long. Germline V gene lookup returns CDR1 SGHRS and CDR2 YFSETQ. With 4 bases clipped from V and 0 bases from J, the junction kept 11 bases outside the gene matches. The CDR3 DNA reads as TGCGCCAGCAGCCCAGCGGTACTAGCGGGGGGGCGTAGCACAGATACGCAGTATTTT. Translated: CASSPAVLAGGRSTDTQYF.

The V and J genes are TRBV7-2 and TRBJ2-7; D gene ambiguous. Trimming cost V 3 bases and J 0 bases, with 12 bases left between them. CDR1 is SGHTA and CDR2 is FQGNSA in the germline V gene. CDR3 length: 15 amino acids. In nucleotides, the CDR3 is TGTGCCAGCAGCTTTACGACCGCGCCCTCCTACGAGCAGTACTTC. Residues: CASSFTTAPSYEQYF.

This clonotype was counted only a few times. This chain uses TRBV4-1 with TRBJ2-1; TRBD2 is a possible D gene (5 bases). Per germline, CDR1 MGHRA and CDR2 YSYEKL. This CDR3 is built from 17 residues. V lost 4 bases, J lost 5 bases, and 21 bases lay in between. CDR3 region: CASSRPRGLLGDNEQFF. The CDR3 DNA reads as TGCGCCAGCAGCCGACCCCGAGGACTCCTAGGCGACAATGAGCAGTTCTTC.

This clonotype was recorded a few times. CDR3 amino acids: CASTLQGPDTGELFF. DNA for the CDR3: TGTGCCAGCACTCTACAGGGTCCGGACACCGGGGAGCTGTTTTTT. This sequence joins TRBV25-1 and TRBJ2-2, with D maybe TRBD1 (6 bases). Germline lookup yields CDR1 MGHDK and CDR2 SYGVNS. This CDR3 has 15 residues. V lost 7 bases to trimming and J lost 3 bases, with 15 bases between them.

The chain carries TRBV6-1 and TRBJ2-7, with 8 bases fitting TRBD1. This CDR3 is 14 amino acids long. Germline V CDR1 and CDR2: MNHNS, SASEGT. V was clipped by 6 bases and J by 0 bases; unmatched bases: 4. The CDR3 coding sequence is TGTGCCAGCAGGGCCAGGGGGCTCTCCTACGAGCAGTACTTC. Its protein is CASRARGLSYEQYF.

The chain carries TRBV19 and TRBJ1-5; D is perhaps TRBD1 (6 bases). This CDR3 contains 14 residues. The germline V gene has CDR1 LNHDA and CDR2 SQIVND (reference sequence). V gave up 9 bases and J gave up 3 bases, with 15 bases separating them. The CDR3 bases are TGTGCCAGCTCAAGGGGGACGGACAATCAGCCCCAGCATTTT. Amino acid sequence: CASSRGTDNQPQHF.

The table lists this clonotype with a few counts. The V call is TRBV6-1, the J call TRBJ2-3, with D perhaps assigned TRBD1 or TRBD2 (5 bases each). Between the trimmed V and J ends, which lost 1 base and 5 bases, there was a span of 19 bases. This CDR3 contains 17 residues. Germline assignment: CDR1 MNHNS and CDR2 SASEGT. In nucleotides, the CDR3 is TGTGCCAGCAGTGAAGGGGACCTCTCTTATGAAGGAGATACGCAGTATTTT. Residues: CASSEGDLSYEGDTQYF.

This clonotype was counted a few times. The chain is built from TRBV12-3 or TRBV12-4 and TRBJ2-3; D remains unclear. V shed 6 bases and J shed 5 bases, with 15 bases lying between them. The CDR3 is 14 residues long. The CDR3 sequence: CASSPESFLDTQYF. The CDR3 DNA reads as TGTGCCAGCAGCCCCGAATCATTCCTAGATACGCAGTATTTT.

This clonotype was picked up a small number of times. The chain links TRBV14 to TRBJ2-5; 8 bases agree with TRBD1. V was clipped by 1 base and J by 5 bases; unmatched bases: 6. CDR1 and CDR2 (germline): SGHDN, FVKESK. This CDR3 is built from 15 residues. Here the CDR3 DNA reads TGTGCCAGCAGCCAAGCCAGGGGGCTAAGGGAGACCCAGTACTTC. Encoded protein: CASSQARGLRETQYF.

This clonotype came up a few times. The chain recombines TRBV6-1 with TRBJ1-4, with D possibly matching TRBD1 (5 bases). The V gene's germline CDR1 is MNHNS and CDR2 SASEGT. Trimming took off 5 bases at V and 2 bases at J, with 9 bases between the two ends. This CDR3 region has 14 residues. CDR3 sequence reads: CASSMGGTNEKLFF. The CDR3 DNA follows: TGTGCCAGCAGTATGGGGGGGACTAATGAAAAACTGTTTTTT.

The V gene is TRBV19, the J gene TRBJ2-2; D is unresolved. In germline, CDR1 is LNHDA, CDR2 SQIVND (reference sequence). V dropped 9 bases and J dropped 0 bases, with 14 bases sitting between them. This CDR3 comprises 15 residues. CDR3 sequence: CASAEDNANTGELFF. Written as DNA, the CDR3 is TGTGCCAGCGCCGAGGATAACGCGAACACCGGGGAGCTGTTTTTT.

The chain employs TRBV11-2 and TRBJ2-2; D call uncertain. Trimming removed 1 base at V and 7 bases at J, with 19 bases between. Germline CDR1 reads SGHAT; CDR2 reads FQNNGV. The CDR3 runs to 17 residues. In nucleotides, the CDR3 is TGTGCCAGCAGCTTAGTTGGCCCCAGGTCCCTAAACGGGGAGCTGTTTTTT. Encoded protein: CASSLVGPRSLNGELFF. Looking up the rest from reference TRBV11-2 and TRBJ2-2 gives the full variable domain: EAGVAQSPRYKIIEKRQSVAFWCNPISGHATLYWYQQILGQGPKLLIQFQNNGVVDDSQLPKDRFSAERLKGVDSTLKIQPAKLEDSAVYLCASSLVGPRSLNGELFFGEGSRLTVL.

This clonotype was seen only a few times. The chain links TRBV7-6 to TRBJ2-1; 8 nucleotides match TRBD2. The CDR3 totals 16 residues. CDR1 SGHVS and CDR2 FNYEAQ come from the germline V gene. V was clipped by 5 bases and J by 8 bases; unmatched bases: 14. This CDR3 reads CASSQTAGEGFHEQFF. CDR3 in DNA: TGTGCCAGCAGCCAGACAGCGGGAGAGGGATTTCATGAGCAGTTCTTC.

This clonotype has just a few counts. This rearrangement joins TRBV7-6 to TRBJ2-5, with no clear D. CDR3 length: 13 amino acids. The V gene lost 2 bases and the J gene lost 3 bases, with 7 bases spanning the gap. The germline V gene encodes CDR1 SGHVS and CDR2 FNYEAQ. CDR3 protein: CASSLNYEETQYF. CDR3 coding DNA: TGTGCCAGCAGCTTAAACTACGAAGAGACCCAGTACTTC. Full variable domain (rest looked up from reference TRBV7-6 and TRBJ2-5): GAGVSQSPRYKVTKRGQDVALRCDPISGHVSLYWYRQALGQGPEFLTYFNYEAQQDKSGLPNDRFSAERPEGSISTLTIQRTEQRDSAMYRCASSLNYEETQYFGPGTRLLVL.

The chain is built from TRBV19 and TRBJ1-1; no firm D call. V shed 7 bases and J shed 1 base, with 10 bases lying between them. CDR1 and CDR2 from the germline V gene are LNHDA and SQIVND (reference sequence). This CDR3 spans 13 amino acids. This chain's CDR3 is CASTEQRNTEAFF. In DNA, the CDR3 is TGTGCCAGTACCGAACAGAGGAACACTGAAGCTTTCTTT.